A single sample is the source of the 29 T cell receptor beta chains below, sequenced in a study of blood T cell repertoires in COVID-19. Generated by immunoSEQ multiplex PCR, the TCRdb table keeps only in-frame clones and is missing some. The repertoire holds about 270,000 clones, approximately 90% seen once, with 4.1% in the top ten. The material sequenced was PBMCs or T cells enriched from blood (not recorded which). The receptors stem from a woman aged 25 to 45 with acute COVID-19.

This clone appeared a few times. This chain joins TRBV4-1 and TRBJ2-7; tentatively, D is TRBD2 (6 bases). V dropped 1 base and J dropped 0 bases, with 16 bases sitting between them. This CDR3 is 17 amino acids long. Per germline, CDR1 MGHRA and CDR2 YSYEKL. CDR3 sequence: CASSQGLGQGGSYEQYF. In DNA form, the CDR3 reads TGCGCCAGCAGCCAAGGTCTCGGGCAGGGAGGCTCCTACGAGCAGTACTTC.

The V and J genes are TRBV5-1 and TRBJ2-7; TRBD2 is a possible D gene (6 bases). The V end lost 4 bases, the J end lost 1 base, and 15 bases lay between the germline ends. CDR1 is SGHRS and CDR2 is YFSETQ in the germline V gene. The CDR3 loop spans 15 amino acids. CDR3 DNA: TGCGCCAGCAGCAAAGAGCGGGCTCTATCCTACGAGCAGTACTTC. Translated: CASSKERALSYEQYF.

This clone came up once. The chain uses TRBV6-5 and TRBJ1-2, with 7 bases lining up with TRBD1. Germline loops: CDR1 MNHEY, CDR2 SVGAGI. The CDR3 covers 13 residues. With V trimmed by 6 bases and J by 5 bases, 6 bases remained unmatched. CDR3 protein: CASRQVQGYGYTF. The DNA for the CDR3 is TGTGCCAGCAGGCAGGTACAGGGGTATGGCTACACCTTC.

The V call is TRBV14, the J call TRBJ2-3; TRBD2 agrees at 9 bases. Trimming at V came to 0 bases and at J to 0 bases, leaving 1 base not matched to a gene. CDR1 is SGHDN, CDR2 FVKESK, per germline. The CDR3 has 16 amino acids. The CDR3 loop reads CASSQDLAGSTDTQYF. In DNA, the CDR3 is TGTGCCAGCAGCCAAGATCTAGCGGGAAGCACAGATACGCAGTATTTT.

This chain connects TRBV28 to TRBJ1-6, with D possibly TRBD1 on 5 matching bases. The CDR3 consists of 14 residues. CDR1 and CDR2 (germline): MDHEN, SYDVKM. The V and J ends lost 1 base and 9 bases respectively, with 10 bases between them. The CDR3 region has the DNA TGTGCCAGCAGTTTATCCGGGCAGGGTTCACCCCTCCACTTT. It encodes CASSLSGQGSPLHF.

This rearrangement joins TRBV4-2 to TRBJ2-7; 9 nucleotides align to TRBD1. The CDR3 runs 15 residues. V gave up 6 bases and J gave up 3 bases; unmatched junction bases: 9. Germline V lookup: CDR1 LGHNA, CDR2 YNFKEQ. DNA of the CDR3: TGTGCCAGCAGTAAGGGACAGGGTGTTAGCTACGAGCAGTACTTC. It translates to CASSKGQGVSYEQYF.

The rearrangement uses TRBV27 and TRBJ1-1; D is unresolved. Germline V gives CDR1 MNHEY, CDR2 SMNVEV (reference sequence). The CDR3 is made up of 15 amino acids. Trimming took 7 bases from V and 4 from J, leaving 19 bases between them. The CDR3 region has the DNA TGTGCCAGCACCCCCGAGCCCCCCGGCGGCACTGAAGCTTTCTTT. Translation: CASTPEPPGGTEAFF.

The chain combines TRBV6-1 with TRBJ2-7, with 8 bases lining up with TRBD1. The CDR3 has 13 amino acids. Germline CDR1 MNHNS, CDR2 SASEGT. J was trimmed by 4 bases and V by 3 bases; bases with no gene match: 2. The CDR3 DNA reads TGTGCCAGCAGTGAGGACAGGGAATACGAGCAGTACTTC. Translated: CASSEDREYEQYF.

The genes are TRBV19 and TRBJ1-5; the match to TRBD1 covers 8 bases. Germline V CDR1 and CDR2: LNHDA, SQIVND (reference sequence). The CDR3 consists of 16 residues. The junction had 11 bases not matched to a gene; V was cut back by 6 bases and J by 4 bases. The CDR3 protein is CASSRTQGAGNQPQHF. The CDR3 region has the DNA TGTGCCAGTAGCAGAACTCAGGGGGCAGGGAATCAGCCCCAGCATTTT. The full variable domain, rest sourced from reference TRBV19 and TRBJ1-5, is DGGITQSPKYLFRKEGQNVTLSCEQNLNHDAMYWYRQDPGQGLRLIYYSQIVNDFQKGDIAEGYSVSREKKESFPLTVTSAQKNPTAFYLCASSRTQGAGNQPQHFGDGTRLSIL.

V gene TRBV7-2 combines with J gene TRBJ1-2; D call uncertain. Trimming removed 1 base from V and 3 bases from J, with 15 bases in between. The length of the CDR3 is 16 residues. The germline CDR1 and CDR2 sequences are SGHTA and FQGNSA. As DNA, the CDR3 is TGTGCCAGCAGCTTAGGAGCGTACAGCGGCTACTATGGCTACACCTTC. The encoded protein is CASSLGAYSGYYGYTF.

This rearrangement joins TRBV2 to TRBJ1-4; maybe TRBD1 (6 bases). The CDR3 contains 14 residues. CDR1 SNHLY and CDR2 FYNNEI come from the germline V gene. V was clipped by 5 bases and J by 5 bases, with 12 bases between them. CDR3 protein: CASSTGTQNEKLFF. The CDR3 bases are TGTGCCAGCAGTACCGGGACACAAAATGAAAAACTGTTTTTT.

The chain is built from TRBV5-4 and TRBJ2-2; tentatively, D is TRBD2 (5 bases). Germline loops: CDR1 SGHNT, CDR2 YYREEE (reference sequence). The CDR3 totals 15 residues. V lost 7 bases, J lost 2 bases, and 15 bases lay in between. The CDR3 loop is CASAVAGLNTGELFF. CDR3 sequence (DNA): TGTGCCAGCGCAGTTGCGGGCCTTAACACCGGGGAGCTGTTTTTT.

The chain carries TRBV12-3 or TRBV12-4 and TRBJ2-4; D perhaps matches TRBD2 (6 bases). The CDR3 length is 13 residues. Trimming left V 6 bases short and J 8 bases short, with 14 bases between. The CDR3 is CASSLTRRDIQYF. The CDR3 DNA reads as TGTGCCAGCAGCCTGACCCGGAGGGACATTCAGTACTTC.

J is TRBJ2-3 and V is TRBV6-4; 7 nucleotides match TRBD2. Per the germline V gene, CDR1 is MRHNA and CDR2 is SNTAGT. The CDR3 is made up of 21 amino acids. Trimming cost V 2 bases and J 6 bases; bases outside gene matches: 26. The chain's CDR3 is CASSDLLGAGNGLPREDTQYF. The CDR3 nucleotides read TGTGCCAGCAGTGACCTACTAGGAGCGGGGAATGGACTTCCGAGGGAGGATACGCAGTATTTT.

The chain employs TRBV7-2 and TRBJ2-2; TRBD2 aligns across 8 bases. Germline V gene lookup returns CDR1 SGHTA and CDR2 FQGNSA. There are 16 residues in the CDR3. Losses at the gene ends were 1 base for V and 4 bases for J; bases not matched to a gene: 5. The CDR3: CASSLVTGGGTGELFF. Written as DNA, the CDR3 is TGTGCCAGCAGCTTAGTGACGGGAGGGGGCACCGGGGAGCTGTTTTTT.

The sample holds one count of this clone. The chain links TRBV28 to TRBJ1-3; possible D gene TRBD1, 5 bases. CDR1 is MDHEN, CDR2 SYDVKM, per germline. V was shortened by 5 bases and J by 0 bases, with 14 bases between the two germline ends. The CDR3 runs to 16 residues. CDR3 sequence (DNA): TGTGCCAGCAGTAGATTGCAGGGCTTCTCTGGAAACACCATATATTTT. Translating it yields CASSRLQGFSGNTIYF.

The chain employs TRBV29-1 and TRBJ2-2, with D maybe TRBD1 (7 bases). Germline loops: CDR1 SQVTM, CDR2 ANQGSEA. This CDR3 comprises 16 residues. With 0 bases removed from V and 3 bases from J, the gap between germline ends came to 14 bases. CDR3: CSVEEEGAIDTGELFF. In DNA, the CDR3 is TGCAGCGTTGAAGAGGAGGGGGCGATAGACACCGGGGAGCTGTTTTTT.

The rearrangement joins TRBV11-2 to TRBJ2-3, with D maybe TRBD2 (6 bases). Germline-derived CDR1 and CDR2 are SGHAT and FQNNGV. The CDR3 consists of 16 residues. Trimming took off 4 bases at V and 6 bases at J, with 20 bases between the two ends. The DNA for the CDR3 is TGTGCCAGCAGCTCCCAGCGCGGGGCACCGGGGGATACGCAGTATTTT. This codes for CASSSQRGAPGDTQYF. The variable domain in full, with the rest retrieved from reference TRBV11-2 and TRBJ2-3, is EAGVAQSPRYKIIEKRQSVAFWCNPISGHATLYWYQQILGQGPKLLIQFQNNGVVDDSQLPKDRFSAERLKGVDSTLKIQPAKLEDSAVYLCASSSQRGAPGDTQYFGPGTRLTVL.

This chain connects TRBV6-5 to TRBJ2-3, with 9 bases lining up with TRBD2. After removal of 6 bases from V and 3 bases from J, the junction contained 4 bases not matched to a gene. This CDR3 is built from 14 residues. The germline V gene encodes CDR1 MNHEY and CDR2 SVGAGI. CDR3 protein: CASSSTSGTDTQYF. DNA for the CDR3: TGTGCCAGCAGCTCGACTAGCGGTACAGATACGCAGTATTTT.

The CDR3 is CASSDRGSNQPQHF. The CDR3 DNA is TGTGCCAGCAGCGACAGGGGTAGCAATCAGCCCCAGCATTTT. V gene TRBV5-4 combines with J gene TRBJ1-5, with 8 bases fitting TRBD1. Unmatched junction bases numbered 0, after V lost 4 bases and J lost 0 bases. The CDR3 is 14 amino acids. CDR1 is SGHNT and CDR2 is YYREEE in the germline V gene (reference sequence).

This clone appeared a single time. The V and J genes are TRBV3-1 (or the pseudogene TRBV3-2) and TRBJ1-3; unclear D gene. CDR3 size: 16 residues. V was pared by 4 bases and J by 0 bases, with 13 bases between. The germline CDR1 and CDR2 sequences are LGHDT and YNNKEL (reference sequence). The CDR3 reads CASSRSSGSSGNTIYF. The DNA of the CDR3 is TGTGCCAGCAGCCGGTCCTCCGGTAGCTCTGGAAACACCATATATTTT.

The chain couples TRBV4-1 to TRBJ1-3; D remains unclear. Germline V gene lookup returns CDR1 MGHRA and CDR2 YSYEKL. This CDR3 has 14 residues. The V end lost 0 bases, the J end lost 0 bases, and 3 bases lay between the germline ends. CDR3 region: CASSQDRSGNTIYF. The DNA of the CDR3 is TGCGCCAGCAGCCAAGACCGCTCTGGAAACACCATATATTTT.

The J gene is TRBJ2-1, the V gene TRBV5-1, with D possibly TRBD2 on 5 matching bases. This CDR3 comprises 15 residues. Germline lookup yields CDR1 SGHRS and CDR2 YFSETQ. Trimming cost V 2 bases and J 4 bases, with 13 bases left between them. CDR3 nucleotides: TGCGCCAGCAGCTTAGTAATCGGGGAATACAATGAGCAGTTCTTC. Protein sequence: CASSLVIGEYNEQFF.

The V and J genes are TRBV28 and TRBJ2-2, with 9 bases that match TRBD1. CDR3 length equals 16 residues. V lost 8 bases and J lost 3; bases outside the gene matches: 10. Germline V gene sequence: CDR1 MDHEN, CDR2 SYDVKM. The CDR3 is CASGSNDRGDTGELFF. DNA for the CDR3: TGTGCCAGCGGCTCTAATGACAGGGGGGACACCGGGGAGCTGTTTTTT.

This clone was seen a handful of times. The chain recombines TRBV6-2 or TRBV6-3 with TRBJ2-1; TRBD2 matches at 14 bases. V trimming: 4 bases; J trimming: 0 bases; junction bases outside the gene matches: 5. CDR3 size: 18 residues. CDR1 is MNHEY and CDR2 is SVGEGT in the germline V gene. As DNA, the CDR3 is TGTGCCAGCAGTTTGGGACTAGCGGGAGCCCTCTCCTACAATGAGCAGTTCTTC. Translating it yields CASSLGLAGALSYNEQFF.

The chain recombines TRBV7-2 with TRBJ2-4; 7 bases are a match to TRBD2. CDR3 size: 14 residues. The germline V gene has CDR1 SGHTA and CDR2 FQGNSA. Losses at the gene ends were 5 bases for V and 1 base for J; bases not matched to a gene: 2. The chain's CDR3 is CASSLGGAKNIQYF. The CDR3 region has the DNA TGTGCCAGCAGCCTCGGGGGGGCCAAAAACATTCAGTACTTC.

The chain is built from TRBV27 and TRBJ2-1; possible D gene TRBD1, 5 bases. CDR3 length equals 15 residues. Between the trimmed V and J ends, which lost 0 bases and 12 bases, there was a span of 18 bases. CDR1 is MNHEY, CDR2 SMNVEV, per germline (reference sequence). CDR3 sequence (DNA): TGTGCCAGCAGTTTATCTCTGACAGAGACTTACGGGCAGTTCTTC. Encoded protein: CASSLSLTETYGQFF.

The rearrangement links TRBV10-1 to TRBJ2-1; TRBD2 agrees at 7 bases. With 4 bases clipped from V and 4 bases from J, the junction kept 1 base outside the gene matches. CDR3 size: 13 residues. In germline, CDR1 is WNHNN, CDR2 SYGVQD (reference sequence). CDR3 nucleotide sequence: TGCGCCAGCAGTGCGGGGGGTTACAATGAGCAGTTCTTC. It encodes CASSAGGYNEQFF.

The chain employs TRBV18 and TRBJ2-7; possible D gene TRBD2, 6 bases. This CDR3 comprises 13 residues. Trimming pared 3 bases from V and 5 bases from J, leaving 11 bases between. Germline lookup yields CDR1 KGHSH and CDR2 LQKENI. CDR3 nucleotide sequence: TGTGCCAGCTCACCCGCTCCGGGAGACGAGCAGTACTTC. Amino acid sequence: CASSPAPGDEQYF. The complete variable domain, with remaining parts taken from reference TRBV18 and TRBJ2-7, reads NAGVMQNPRHLVRRRGQEARLRCSPMKGHSHVYWYRQLPEEGLKFMVYLQKENIIDESGMPKERFSAEFPKEGPSILRIQQVVRGDSAAYFCASSPAPGDEQYFGPGTRLTVT.